This is a list of T cell receptor beta chains from one sample in a study of T cell responses to AZD1222 COVID-19 vaccine. Produced via immunoSEQ multiplex PCR; TCRdb's table is partial and in-frame only. Among approximately 77,000 clones listed, 92% were seen once. The input for sequencing was peripheral blood, taken on day 0 of MenACWY control vaccination. These receptors came from an adult in good health. CDR3s include the opening cysteine and the closing phenylalanine or tryptophan. The order of the fields is V gene, CDR3 protein.

V: TRBV10-3
CDR3: CASGAPGVEDTQYF

V: TRBV3-1/TRBV3-2
CDR3: CASSRTGQAFF

V: TRBV12-3/TRBV12-4
CDR3: CASIGGYEQYF

V: TRBV19
CDR3: CASSFLQGWDSPLHF

V: TRBV13
CDR3: CASSLRLEQGASGELFF

V: TRBV29-1
CDR3: CSVEGTGGLSYEQYF

V: TRBV7-2
CDR3: CASSPGTGFQGYTF

V: TRBV5-1
CDR3: CASADRIVADTQYF

V: TRBV19
CDR3: CASTGGEAGNTIYF

V: TRBV6-2/TRBV6-3
CDR3: CASSRGPGTGGGSQPQHF

V: TRBV2
CDR3: CASSAPFQYEQYF

V: TRBV12-3/TRBV12-4
CDR3: CASSFPGMETQYF

V: TRBV7-3
CDR3: CASSAPGLAGGARELFF